These T cell receptor beta chains were read from a single sample in a study of shared clonotypes between healthy human individuals. TCRdb's copy holds only in-frame clones and misses some; the assay was immunoSEQ multiplex PCR. The sample yields about 1.5 million clones, approximately 98% seen once. Input material: naive CD4+ T cells sorted from blood. These receptors came from a man under 40 in good health. CDR3s leave out the opening cysteine and the closing phenylalanine or tryptophan. The order of the fields is V gene, CDR3 protein.

TRBV7-9	ASSFLTSGSFSYNEQF
TRBV7-2	ASSLEGHPLYEQY
TRBV5-1	ASSATTDWVGAF
TRBV18	ASSPGRDQPQH
TRBV4-1	ASSHTPDGGFNEQF
TRBV21-1	ASTHPLGRERTDTQY
TRBV7-7	ASSLPHEGAEQY
TRBV29-1	SVDWGQGLF
TRBV18	ASSPTTSGAGGEQF
TRBV18	ASSGTGNQPQH
TRBV10-1	ASSGGDNEQF
TRBV7-9	ASSLMSGNTIY
TRBV5-4	ASSRVDSISEQY
TRBV28	ASHRDRVDGYT
TRBV7-9	ASSSWTSDEQF
TRBV9	ASSVNLISSYEQY
TRBV18	ASSLAQTSGTSGYNEQF
TRBV5-5	ASSFGIYEQY
TRBV6-1	ASGQGSYEQY
TRBV5-4	ASSPGGVLAKNIQY
TRBV10-3	ATSVTDTQY
TRBV10-1	ASSDFSGSTDTQY
TRBV28	ASSLRDRGPTEAF
TRBV7-9	ASSSLSGEKLF
TRBV28	ASRPSQGGYNEQF
TRBV29-1	SVVGSFTDTQY
TRBV15	ATIRADTGELF
TRBV25-1	ATARGVVTDTQY
TRBV6-6	ASSPGKAGTEAF
TRBV7-9	ASSPTPRSRDTQY
TRBV28	ASSLRGAGEKLF
TRBV29-1	SVLGGDEKLF
TRBV6-5	ASSPGAQNEKLF
TRBV29-1	SVGGTSGSTDTQY
TRBV7-8	ASSPLRVYEQY
TRBV11-2	ASSHGLAGELYEQY
TRBV7-9	ASSKLAGGGETQY
TRBV30	AWARLYEQY
TRBV19	ASSIVLTDTQY
TRBV28	ASSLQVGGYGYT
TRBV7-2	ASSLAPIRATEAF
TRBV6-5	ASIPVRGLGEQF
TRBV11-2	ASSLDRAGGGLSNEQF
TRBV5-1	ASSLKGQGRAEAF
TRBV28	ASSHRDRGNEQF
TRBV14	ASSQVRNNEQF
TRBV18	ASSDVLSSGLNNEQF
TRBV18	ASSLIGGEQF
TRBV7-8	ASKQPGGSGRSIHEQY
TRBV5-5	ASRLTGGGNQPQH
TRBV7-3	ASSRDRGYGYT